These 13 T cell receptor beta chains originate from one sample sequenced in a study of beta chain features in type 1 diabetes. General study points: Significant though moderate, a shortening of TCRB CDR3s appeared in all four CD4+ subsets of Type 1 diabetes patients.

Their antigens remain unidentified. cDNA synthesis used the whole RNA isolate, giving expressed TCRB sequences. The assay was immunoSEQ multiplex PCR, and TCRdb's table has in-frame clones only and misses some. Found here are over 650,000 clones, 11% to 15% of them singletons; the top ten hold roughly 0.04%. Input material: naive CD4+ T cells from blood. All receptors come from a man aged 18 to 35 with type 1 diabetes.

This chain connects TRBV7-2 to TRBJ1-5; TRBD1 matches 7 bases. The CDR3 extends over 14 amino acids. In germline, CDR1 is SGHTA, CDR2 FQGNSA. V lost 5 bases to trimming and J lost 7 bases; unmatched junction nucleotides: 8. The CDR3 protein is CASSPGGGWQPQHF. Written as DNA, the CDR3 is TGTGCCAGCAGCCCAGGGGGGGGATGGCAGCCCCAGCATTTT.

CDR3 region: CSARAEGTQHF. CDR3 sequence (DNA): TGCAGTGCTAGAGCAGAGGGCACCCAGCATTTT. The chain combines TRBV20-1 with TRBJ1-5; D unresolved. This CDR3 has 11 amino acids. The V end lost 1 base, the J end lost 11 bases, and 9 bases lay between the germline ends. Germline V gene sequence: CDR1 DFQATT, CDR2 SNEGSKA (reference sequence).

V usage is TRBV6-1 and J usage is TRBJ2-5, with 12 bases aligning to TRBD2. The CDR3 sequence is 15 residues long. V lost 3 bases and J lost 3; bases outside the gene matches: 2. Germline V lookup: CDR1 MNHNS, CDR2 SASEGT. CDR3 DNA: TGTGCCAGCAGTGATCTAGCGGGAGGGGAAGAGACCCAGTACTTC. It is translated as CASSDLAGGEETQYF.

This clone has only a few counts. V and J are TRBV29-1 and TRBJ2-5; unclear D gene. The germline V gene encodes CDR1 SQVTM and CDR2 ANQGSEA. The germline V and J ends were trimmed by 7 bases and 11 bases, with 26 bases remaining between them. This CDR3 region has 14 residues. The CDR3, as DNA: TGCAGCGCTATGAAGGCTGGGCTGGTGAGTGAGCAGTACTTC. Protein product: CSAMKAGLVSEQYF.

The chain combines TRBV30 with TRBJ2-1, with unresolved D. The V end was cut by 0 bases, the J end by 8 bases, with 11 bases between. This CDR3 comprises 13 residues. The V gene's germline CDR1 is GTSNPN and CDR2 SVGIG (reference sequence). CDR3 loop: CAWSVRTGDEQFF. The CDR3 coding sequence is TGTGCCTGGAGTGTTAGAACGGGCGATGAGCAGTTCTTC.

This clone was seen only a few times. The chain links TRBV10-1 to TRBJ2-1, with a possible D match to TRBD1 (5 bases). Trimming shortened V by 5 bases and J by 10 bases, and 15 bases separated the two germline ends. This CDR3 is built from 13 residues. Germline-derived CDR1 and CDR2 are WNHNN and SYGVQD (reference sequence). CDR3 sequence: CASSHNFDSEQFF. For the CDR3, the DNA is TGCGCCAGCAGTCACAACTTCGACAGCGAGCAGTTCTTC.

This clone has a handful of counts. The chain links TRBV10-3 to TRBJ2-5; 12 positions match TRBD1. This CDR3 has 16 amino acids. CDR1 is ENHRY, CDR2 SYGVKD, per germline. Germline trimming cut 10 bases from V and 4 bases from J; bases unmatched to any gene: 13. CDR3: CATSKGDRGRGETQYF. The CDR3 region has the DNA TGTGCCACCTCCAAAGGGGACAGGGGGCGAGGAGAGACCCAGTACTTC.

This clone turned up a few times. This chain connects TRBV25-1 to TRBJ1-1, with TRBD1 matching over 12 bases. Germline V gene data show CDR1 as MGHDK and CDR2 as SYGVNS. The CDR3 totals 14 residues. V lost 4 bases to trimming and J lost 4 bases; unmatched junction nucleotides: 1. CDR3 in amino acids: CASSGDRGLTEAFF. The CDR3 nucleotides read TGTGCCAGCAGTGGGGACAGGGGGCTCACTGAAGCTTTCTTT. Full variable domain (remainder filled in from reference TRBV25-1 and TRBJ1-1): EADIYQTPRYLVIGTGKKITLECSQTMGHDKMYWYQQDPGMELHLIHYSYGVNSTEKGDLSSESTVSRIRTEHFPLTLESARPSHTSQYLCASSGDRGLTEAFFGQGTRLTVV.

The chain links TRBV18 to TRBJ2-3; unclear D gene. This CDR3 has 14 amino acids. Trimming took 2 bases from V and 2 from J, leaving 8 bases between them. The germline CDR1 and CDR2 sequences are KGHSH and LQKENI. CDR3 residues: CASSPATLTDTQYF. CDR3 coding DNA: TGTGCCAGCTCACCAGCAACGCTCACAGATACGCAGTATTTT.

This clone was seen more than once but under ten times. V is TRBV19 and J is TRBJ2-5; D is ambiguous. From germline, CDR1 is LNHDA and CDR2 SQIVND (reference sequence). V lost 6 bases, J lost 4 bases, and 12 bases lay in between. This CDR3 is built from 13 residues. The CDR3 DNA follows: TGTGCCAGTAGCCCGGTCCTCTCAGAGACCCAGTACTTC. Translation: CASSPVLSETQYF.

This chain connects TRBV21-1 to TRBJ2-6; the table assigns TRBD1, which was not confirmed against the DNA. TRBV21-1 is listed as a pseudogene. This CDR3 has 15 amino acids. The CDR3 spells CASRPDRAGANVLTF. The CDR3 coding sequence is TGTGCCAGCAGGCCCGACAGGGCTGGGGCCAACGTCCTGACTTTC.

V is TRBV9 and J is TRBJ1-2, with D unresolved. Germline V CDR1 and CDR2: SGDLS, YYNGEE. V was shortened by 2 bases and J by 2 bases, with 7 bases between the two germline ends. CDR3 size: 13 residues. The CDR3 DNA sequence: TGTGCCAGCAGCGTTCAGGAGAACTATGGCTACACCTTC. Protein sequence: CASSVQENYGYTF.

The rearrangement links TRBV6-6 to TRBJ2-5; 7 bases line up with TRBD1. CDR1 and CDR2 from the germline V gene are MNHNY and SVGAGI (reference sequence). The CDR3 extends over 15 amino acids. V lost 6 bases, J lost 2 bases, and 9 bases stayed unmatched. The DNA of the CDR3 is TGTGCCAGCAGGGCCCCGGGACAGCATCAAGAGACCCAGTACTTC. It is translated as CASRAPGQHQETQYF.